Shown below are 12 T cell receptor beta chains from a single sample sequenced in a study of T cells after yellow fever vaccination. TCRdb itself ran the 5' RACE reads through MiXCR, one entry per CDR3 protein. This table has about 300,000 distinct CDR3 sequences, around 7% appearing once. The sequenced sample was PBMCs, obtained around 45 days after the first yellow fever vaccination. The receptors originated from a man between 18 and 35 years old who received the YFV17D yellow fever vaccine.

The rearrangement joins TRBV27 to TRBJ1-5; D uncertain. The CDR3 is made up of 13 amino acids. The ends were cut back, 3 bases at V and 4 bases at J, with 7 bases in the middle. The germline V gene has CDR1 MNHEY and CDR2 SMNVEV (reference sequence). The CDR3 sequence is CASSLSANQPQHF. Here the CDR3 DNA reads TGTGCCAGCAGTTTGTCAGCTAATCAGCCCCAGCATTTT.

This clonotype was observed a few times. The CDR3, as DNA: TGTGCCAGCAGTGAGGCGACTAGCGAAGAGACCCAGTACTTC. Its protein product is CASSEATSEETQYF. The genes are TRBV28 and TRBJ2-5; 8 bases line up with TRBD2. Germline V gives CDR1 MDHEN, CDR2 SYDVKM. The CDR3 spans 14 residues. V trimming: 5 bases; J trimming: 3 bases; junction bases outside the gene matches: 5. Variable domain in full (rest from reference TRBV28 and TRBJ2-5): DVKVTQSSRYLVKRTGEKVFLECVQDMDHENMFWYRQDPGLGLRLIYFSYDVKMKEKGDIPEGYSVSREKKERFSLILESASTNQTSMYLCASSEATSEETQYFGPGTRLLVL.

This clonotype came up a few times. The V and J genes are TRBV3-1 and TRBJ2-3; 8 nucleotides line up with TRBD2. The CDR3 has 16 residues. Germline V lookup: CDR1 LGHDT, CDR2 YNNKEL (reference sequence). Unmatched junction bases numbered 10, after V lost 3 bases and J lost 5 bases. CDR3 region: CASSQEGLAYEDTQYF. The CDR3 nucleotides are TGTGCCAGCAGCCAGGAAGGACTAGCCTATGAAGATACGCAGTATTTT.

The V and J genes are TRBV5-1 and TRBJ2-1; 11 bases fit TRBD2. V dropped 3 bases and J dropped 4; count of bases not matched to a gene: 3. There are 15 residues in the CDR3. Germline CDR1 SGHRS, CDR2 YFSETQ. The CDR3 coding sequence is TGCGCCAGCAGCTACGGGACTAGCGGATACAATGAGCAGTTCTTC. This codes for CASSYGTSGYNEQFF.

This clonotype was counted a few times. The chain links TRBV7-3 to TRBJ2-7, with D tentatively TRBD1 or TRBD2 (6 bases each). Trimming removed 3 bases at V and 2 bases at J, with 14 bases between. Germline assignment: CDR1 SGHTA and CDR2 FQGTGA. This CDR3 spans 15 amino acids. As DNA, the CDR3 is TGTGCCAGCAGCTTGCGAGGGGGGCTGACCTACGAGCAGTACGTC. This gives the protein CASSLRGGLTYEQYV.

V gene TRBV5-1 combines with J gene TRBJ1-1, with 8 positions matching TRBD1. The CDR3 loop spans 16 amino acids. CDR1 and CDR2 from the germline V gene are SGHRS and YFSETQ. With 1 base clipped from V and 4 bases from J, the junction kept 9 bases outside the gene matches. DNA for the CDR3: TGCGCCAGCAGCTTGTCAGGGGGCGTCCCCAGCACTGAAGCTTTCTTT. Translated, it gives CASSLSGGVPSTEAFF.

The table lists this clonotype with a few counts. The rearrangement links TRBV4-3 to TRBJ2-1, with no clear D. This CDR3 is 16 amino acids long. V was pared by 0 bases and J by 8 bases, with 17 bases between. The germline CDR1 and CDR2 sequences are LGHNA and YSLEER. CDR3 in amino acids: CASSQEYLSIVDEQFF. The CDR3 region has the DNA TGCGCCAGCAGCCAAGAGTACCTCTCCATAGTCGATGAGCAGTTCTTC.

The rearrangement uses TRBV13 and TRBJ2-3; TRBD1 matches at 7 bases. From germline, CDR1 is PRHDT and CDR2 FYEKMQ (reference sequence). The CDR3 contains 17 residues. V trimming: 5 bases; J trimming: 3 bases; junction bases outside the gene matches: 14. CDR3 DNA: TGTGCCAGCAGCACTCAGACAGGGTTATTAGGGACAGATACGCAGTATTTT. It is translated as CASSTQTGLLGTDTQYF.

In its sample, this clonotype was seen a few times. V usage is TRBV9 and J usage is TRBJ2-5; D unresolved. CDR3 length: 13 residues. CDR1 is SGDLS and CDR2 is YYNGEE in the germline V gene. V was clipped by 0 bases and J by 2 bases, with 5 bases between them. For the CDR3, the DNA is TGTGCCAGCAGCGTAGAGGAACAAGAGACCCAGTACTTC. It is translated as CASSVEEQETQYF.

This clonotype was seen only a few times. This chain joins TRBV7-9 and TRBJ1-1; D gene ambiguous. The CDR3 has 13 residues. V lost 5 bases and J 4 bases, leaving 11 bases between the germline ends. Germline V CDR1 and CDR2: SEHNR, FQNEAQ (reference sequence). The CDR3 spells CASSRGFGTEAFF. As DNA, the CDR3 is TGTGCCAGCAGCCGAGGATTTGGCACTGAAGCTTTCTTT.

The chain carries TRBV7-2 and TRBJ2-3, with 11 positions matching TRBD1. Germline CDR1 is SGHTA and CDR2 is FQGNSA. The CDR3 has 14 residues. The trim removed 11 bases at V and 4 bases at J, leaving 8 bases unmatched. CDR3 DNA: TGTGCCTCCTCTACGGACAGGGGGCCAGATACGCAGTATTTT. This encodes CASSTDRGPDTQYF.

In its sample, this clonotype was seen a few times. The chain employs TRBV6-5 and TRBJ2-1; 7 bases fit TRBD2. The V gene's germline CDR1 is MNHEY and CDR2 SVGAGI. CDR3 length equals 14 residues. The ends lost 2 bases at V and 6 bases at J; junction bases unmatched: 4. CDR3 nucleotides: TGTGCCAGCAGTTACAGAGCGGGAACCAATGAGCAGTTCTTC. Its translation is CASSYRAGTNEQFF.